This T cell receptor (beta chain) was sequenced for a study of blood T cell repertoires in COVID-19. Study in general: Collection of acute and convalescent COVID-19 samples took place in the United States, Italy and Spain. Sample material is recorded as cDNA or gDNA derived from T cells, B-cell-depleted T cells, or PBMCs.

The V gene's germline CDR1 is SGHRS and CDR2 YFSETQ. The CDR3 contains 13 residues. Deletions cut 2 bases from V and 1 base from J, with 6 bases between. In the original analysis: For nucleated cells, counts were estimated from reference gene primer amplification. Clones were sequenced by immunoSEQ multiplex PCR, and TCRdb holds only the in-frame ones, with some missing. V and J calls and clone size are given by that table; D and trimming were obtained from the DNA. Of roughly 71,000 clones in the sample, about 80% were seen once. The TCR comes from an older man who had recovered from COVID-19. This rearrangement joins TRBV5-1 to TRBJ2-5; D remains unclear. Sequenced: peripheral blood. The CDR3 DNA is TGCGCCAGCAGCTTTAGCCTCCAAGAGACCCAGTACTTC. Its translation: CASSFSLQETQYF. Variable domain in full (rest from reference TRBV5-1 and TRBJ2-5): KAGVTQTPRYLIKTRGQQVTLSCSPISGHRSVSWYQQTPGQGLQFLFEYFSETQRNKGNFPGRFSGRQFSNSRSEMNVSTLELGDSALYLCASSFSLQETQYFGPGTRLLVL.